The 9 T cell receptor beta chains listed next were all sequenced from one sample in a study of metastatic and nonmetastatic thyroid tumors. TCRdb used MiXCR to call clones anew from the PCR reads. The sample contains tens of thousands of clones, roughly 13% of which appear only once. No treatment of any kind had been given to any patient before thyroid surgery. Specimen: blood. These receptors all come from a female donor with papillary thyroid cancer or a benign thyroid nodule (not recorded which). Some clones in this sample may be carry-over from other donors' samples.

This clone was seen a handful of times. This chain links TRBV6-1 with TRBJ1-1; tentative D call: TRBD1 (6 bases). Trimming took 5 bases from V and 2 from J, leaving 21 bases between them. The CDR3 contains 17 residues. CDR1 and CDR2 (germline): MNHNS, SASEGT. In DNA form, the CDR3 reads TGTGCCAGCAGTTCCGAGCCGGTCGGACAGATTAACACTGAAGCTTTCTTT. This encodes CASSSEPVGQINTEAFF.

This clone was counted many times. The rearrangement joins TRBV9 to TRBJ2-5; 12 nucleotides line up with TRBD2. The V gene's germline CDR1 is SGDLS and CDR2 YYNGEE. The length of the CDR3 is 13 residues. The ends lost 4 bases at V and 11 bases at J; junction bases unmatched: 6. CDR3 loop: CASSPDGLAGQYF. The DNA for the CDR3 is TGTGCCAGCAGCCCAGATGGACTAGCGGGGCAGTACTTC. Together with reference TRBV9 and TRBJ2-5, the CDR3 gives the full variable domain: DSGVTQTPKHLITATGQRVTLRCSPRSGDLSVYWYQQSLDQGLQFLIQYYNGEERAKGNILERFSAQQFPDLHSELNLSSLELGDSALYFCASSPDGLAGQYFGPGTRLLVL.

The table lists this clone with many counts. This chain joins TRBV27 and TRBJ1-5; D may be TRBD1 (6 bases). Germline loops: CDR1 MNHEY, CDR2 SMNVEV (reference sequence). The CDR3 runs 13 residues. Trimming shortened V by 4 bases and J by 5 bases, and 9 bases separated the two germline ends. DNA of the CDR3: TGTGCCAGCAGTTCCTCAGGGGATCAGCCCCAGCATTTT. This codes for CASSSSGDQPQHF.

This clone was seen many times. Germline and junction disagree at one end, which may indicate a read error. The same CDR3 also results from other DNA sequences found in this sample. This chain connects TRBV24-1 to TRBJ2-5, with a possible D match to TRBD2 (5 bases). In germline, CDR1 is KGHDR, CDR2 SFDVKD. CDR3 length: 14 amino acids. This CDR3 is CATSDRPYGGTQYF. The DNA of the CDR3 is TGTGCCACTAGTGATCGGCCCTACGGAGGGACCCAGTACTTC.

This clone was detected ten times or more. The J gene is TRBJ2-4, the V gene TRBV2; no reliable D call. Between the trimmed V and J ends, which lost 3 bases and 8 bases, there was a span of 5 bases. The CDR3 runs to 11 residues. The germline CDR1 and CDR2 sequences are SNHLY and FYNNEI. The CDR3 DNA reads TGTGCCAGCAGTGAGGGGTACATTCAGTACTTC. Translated, it gives CASSEGYIQYF.

This clone has ten or more counts. This sequence joins TRBV7-2 and TRBJ1-6; D remains ambiguous. The germline gives CDR1 SGHTA, CDR2 FQGNSA. V was pared by 0 bases and J by 8 bases, with 11 bases between. The CDR3 contains 15 residues. CDR3 residues: CASSLAGKEDSPLHF. CDR3 in DNA: TGTGCCAGCAGCTTAGCAGGGAAAGAGGATTCACCCCTCCACTTT. The full variable domain, in which reference TRBV7-2 and TRBJ1-6 provide the parts outside the CDR3, is GAGVSQSPSNKVTEKGKDVELRCDPISGHTALYWYRQSLGQGLEFLIYFQGNSAPDKSGLPSDRFSAERTGGSVSTLTIQRTQQEDSAVYLCASSLAGKEDSPLHFGNGTRLTVT.

This chain connects TRBV6-1 to TRBJ2-7; D is undetermined. Germline lookup yields CDR1 MNHNS and CDR2 SASEGT. The CDR3 covers 13 residues. V shed 5 bases and J shed 0 bases, with 8 bases lying between them. CDR3 bases: TGTGCCAGCAGTTCCGTGGGCTCCTACGAGCAGTACTTC. Translation: CASSSVGSYEQYF.

At least ten counts were recorded for this clone. The chain couples TRBV2 to TRBJ1-1; D call uncertain. Trimming took 7 bases from V and 0 from J, leaving 6 bases between them. CDR3 length: 12 amino acids. The germline CDR1 and CDR2 sequences are SNHLY and FYNNEI. The CDR3 region has the DNA TGTGCCAGCACAGCCGTGAACACTGAAGCTTTCTTT. Amino acid sequence: CASTAVNTEAFF.

In this sample, this clone turned up many times. The chain is built from TRBV6-1 and TRBJ2-7; weak D call: TRBD1 (6 bases). This CDR3 has 14 residues. With 6 bases removed from V and 2 bases from J, the gap between germline ends came to 14 bases. Germline loops: CDR1 MNHNS, CDR2 SASEGT. The DNA for the CDR3 is TGTGCCAGCAGGAAGACAGGTTTAACCTACGAGCAGTACTTC. Encoded protein: CASRKTGLTYEQYF.